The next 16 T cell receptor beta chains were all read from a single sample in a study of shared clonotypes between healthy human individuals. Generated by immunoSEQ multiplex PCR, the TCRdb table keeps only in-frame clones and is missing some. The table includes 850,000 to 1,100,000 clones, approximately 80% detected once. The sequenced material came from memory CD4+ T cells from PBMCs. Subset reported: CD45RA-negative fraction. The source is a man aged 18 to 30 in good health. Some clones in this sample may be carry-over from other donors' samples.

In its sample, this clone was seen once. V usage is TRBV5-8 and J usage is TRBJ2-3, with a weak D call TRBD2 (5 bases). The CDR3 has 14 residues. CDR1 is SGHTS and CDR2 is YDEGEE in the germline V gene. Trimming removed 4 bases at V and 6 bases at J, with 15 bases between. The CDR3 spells CASSPTTALDTQYF. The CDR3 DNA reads TGTGCCAGCAGCCCGACTACTGCGCTGGATACGCAGTATTTT.

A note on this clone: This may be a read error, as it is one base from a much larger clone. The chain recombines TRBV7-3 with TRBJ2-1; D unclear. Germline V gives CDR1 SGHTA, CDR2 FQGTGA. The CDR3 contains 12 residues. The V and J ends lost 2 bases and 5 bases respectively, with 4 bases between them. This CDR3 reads CASSLSDNEQFF. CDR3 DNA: TGTGCCAGCAGCTTATCCGACAATGAGCAGTTCTTC.

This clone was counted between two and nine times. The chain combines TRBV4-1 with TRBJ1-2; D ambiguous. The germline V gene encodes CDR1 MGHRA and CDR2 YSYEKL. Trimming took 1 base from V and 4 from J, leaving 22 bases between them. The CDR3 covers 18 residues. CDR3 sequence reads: CASSQVDLGFTRPYGYTF. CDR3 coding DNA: TGCGCCAGCAGCCAAGTGGATCTCGGGTTTACGCGACCCTATGGCTACACCTTC.

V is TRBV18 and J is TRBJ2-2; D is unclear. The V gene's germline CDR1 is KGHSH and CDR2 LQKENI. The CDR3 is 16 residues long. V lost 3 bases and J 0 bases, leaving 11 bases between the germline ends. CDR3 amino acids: CASSPTTTANTGELFF. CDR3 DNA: TGTGCCAGCTCACCGACGACGACCGCGAACACCGGGGAGCTGTTTTTT.

CDR3 in DNA: TGTGCCAGCAGCTCCGGTCGGGACGGCAATCAGCCCCAGCATTTT. Encoded protein: CASSSGRDGNQPQHF. V and J are TRBV7-9 and TRBJ1-5; maybe TRBD1 (5 bases). Germline CDR1 and CDR2: SEHNR and FQNEAQ (reference sequence). The ends were cut back, 4 bases at V and 2 bases at J, with 12 bases in the middle. CDR3 length: 15 residues.

The CDR3, as DNA: TGTGCCAGCTCACTGTACAGGGGGGACACTGAAGCTTTCTTT. Amino acids: CASSLYRGDTEAFF. V usage is TRBV18 and J usage is TRBJ1-1, with 8 positions matching TRBD1. The V segment lost 4 bases and the J segment 3 bases; nucleotides outside the gene matches: 4. This CDR3 has 14 amino acids. Germline-derived CDR1 and CDR2 are KGHSH and LQKENI.

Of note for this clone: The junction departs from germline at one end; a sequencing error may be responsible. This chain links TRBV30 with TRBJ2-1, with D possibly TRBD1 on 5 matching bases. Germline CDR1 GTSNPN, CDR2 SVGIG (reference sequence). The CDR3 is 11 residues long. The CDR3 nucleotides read TGCATGACAGCCGCCTACAATGAGCAGTTCTTC. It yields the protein CMTAAYNEQFF.

The CDR3 is CATSREVPGPLWVAQYF. DNA for the CDR3: TGTGCCACCAGCAGAGAAGTACCGGGACCGCTTTGGGTGGCCCAGTACTTC. The rearrangement joins TRBV15 to TRBJ2-5; D assignment may be TRBD1 or TRBD2 (5 bases each). The CDR3 totals 17 residues. Deletions cut 0 bases from V and 9 bases from J, with 23 bases between. Germline V gives CDR1 LNHNV, CDR2 YYDKDF (reference sequence).

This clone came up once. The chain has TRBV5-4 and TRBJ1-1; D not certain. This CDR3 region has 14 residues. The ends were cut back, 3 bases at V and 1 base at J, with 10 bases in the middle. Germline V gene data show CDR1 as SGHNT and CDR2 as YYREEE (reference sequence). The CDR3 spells CASSSGGANTEAFF. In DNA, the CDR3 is TGTGCCAGCAGCTCTGGAGGAGCGAACACTGAAGCTTTCTTT.

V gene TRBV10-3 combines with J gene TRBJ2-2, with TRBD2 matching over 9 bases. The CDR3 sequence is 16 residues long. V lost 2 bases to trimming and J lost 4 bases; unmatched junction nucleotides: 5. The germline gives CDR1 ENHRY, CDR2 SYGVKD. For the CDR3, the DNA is TGTGCCATCAGTGAGCTAGCGGGATACAGCACCGGGGAGCTGTTTTTT. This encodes CAISELAGYSTGELFF.

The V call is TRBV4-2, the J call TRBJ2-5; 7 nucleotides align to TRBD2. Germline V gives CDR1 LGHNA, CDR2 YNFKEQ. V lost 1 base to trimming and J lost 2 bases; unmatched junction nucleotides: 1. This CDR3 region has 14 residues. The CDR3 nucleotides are TGTGCCAGCAGCCAAGTGGGAGGGCAAGAGACCCAGTACTTC. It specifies CASSQVGGQETQYF.

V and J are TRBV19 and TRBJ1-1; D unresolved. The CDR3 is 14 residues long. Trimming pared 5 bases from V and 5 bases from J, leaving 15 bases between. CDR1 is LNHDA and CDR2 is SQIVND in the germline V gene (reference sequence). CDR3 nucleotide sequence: TGTGCCAGTAGTCCCGGATCTTCGGGGACTGAAGCTTTCTTT. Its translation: CASSPGSSGTEAFF. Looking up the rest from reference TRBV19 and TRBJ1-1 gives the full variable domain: DGGITQSPKYLFRKEGQNVTLSCEQNLNHDAMYWYRQDPGQGLRLIYYSQIVNDFQKGDIAEGYSVSREKKESFPLTVTSAQKNPTAFYLCASSPGSSGTEAFFGQGTRLTVV.

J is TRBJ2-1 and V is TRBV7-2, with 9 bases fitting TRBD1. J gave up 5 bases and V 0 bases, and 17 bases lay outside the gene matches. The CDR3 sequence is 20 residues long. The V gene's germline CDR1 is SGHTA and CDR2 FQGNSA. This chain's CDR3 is CASSLAHGTGLIGYDNEQFF. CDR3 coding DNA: TGTGCCAGCAGCTTAGCCCATGGGACAGGGTTGATAGGATACGACAATGAGCAGTTCTTC.

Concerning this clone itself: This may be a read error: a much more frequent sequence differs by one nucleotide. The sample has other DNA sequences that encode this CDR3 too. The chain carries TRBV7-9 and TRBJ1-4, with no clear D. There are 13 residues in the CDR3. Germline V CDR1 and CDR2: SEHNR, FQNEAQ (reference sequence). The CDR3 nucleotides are TGTGCTAGCAGCTCCGGGGCTAATGAAAAACTGTTTTTT. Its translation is CASSSGANEKLFF.

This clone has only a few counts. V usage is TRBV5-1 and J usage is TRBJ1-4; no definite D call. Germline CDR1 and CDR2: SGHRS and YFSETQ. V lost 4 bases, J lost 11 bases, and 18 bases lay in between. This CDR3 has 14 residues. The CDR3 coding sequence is TGCGCCAGCAGCCCAACCCCGGCCGGGGAGAAACTGTTTTTT. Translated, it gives CASSPTPAGEKLFF. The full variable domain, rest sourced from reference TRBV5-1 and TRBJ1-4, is KAGVTQTPRYLIKTRGQQVTLSCSPISGHRSVSWYQQTPGQGLQFLFEYFSETQRNKGNFPGRFSGRQFSNSRSEMNVSTLELGDSALYLCASSPTPAGEKLFFGSGTQLSVL.

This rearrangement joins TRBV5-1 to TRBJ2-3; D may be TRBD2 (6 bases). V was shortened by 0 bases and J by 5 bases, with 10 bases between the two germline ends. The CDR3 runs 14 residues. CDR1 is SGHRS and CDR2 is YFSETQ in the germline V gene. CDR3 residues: CASSLASGGDTQYF. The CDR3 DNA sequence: TGCGCCAGCAGCTTGGCCTCCGGGGGAGATACGCAGTATTTT. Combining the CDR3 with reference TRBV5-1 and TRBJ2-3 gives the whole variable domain KAGVTQTPRYLIKTRGQQVTLSCSPISGHRSVSWYQQTPGQGLQFLFEYFSETQRNKGNFPGRFSGRQFSNSRSEMNVSTLELGDSALYLCASSLASGGDTQYFGPGTRLTVL.